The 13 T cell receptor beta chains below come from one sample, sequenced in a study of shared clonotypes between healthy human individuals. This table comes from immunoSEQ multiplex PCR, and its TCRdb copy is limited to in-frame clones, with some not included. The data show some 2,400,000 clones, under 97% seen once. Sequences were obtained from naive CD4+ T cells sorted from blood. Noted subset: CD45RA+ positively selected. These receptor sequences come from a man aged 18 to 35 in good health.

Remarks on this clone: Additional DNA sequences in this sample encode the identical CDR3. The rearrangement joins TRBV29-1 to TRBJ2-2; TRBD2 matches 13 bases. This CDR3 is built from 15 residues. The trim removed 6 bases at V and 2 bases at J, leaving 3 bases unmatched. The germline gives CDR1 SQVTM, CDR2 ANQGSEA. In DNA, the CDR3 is TGCAGCGTCGGGACTAGCGGGACCAACACCGGGGAGCTGTTTTTT. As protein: CSVGTSGTNTGELFF.

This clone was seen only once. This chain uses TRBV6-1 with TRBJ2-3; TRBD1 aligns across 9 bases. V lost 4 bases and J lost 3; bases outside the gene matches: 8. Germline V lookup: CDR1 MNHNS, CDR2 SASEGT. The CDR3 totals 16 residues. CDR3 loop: CASSVFGQGLTDTQYF. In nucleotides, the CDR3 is TGTGCCAGCAGTGTATTTGGACAGGGGCTAACAGATACGCAGTATTTT.

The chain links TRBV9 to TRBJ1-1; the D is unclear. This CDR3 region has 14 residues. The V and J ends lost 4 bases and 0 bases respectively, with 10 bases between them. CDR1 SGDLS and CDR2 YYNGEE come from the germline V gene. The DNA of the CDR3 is TGTGCCAGCAGCTTCATAACCTTGAACACTGAAGCTTTCTTT. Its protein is CASSFITLNTEAFF.

The CDR3 nucleotides read TGTGCCAGCAGTTACATGAGGGGGCTGAGCACTGAAGCTTTCTTT. It translates to CASSYMRGLSTEAFF. The J gene is TRBJ1-1, the V gene TRBV6-6, with 7 bases matching TRBD1. The CDR3 covers 15 residues. The germline gives CDR1 MNHNY, CDR2 SVGAGI (reference sequence). V was pared by 2 bases and J by 4 bases, with 7 bases of the junction left unmatched.

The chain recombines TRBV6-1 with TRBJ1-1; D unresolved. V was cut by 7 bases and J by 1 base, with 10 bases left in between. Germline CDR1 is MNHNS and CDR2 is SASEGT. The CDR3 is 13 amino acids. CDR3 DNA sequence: TGTGCCAGCAAAAAACATCCGAACACTGAAGCTTTCTTT. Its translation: CASKKHPNTEAFF.

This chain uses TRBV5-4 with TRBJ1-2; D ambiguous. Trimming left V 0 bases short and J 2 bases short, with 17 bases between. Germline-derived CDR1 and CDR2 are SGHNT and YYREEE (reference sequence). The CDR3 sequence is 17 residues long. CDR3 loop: CASSLEALAYLNYGYTF. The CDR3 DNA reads TGTGCCAGCAGCTTGGAAGCTTTGGCCTACTTAAACTATGGCTACACCTTC.

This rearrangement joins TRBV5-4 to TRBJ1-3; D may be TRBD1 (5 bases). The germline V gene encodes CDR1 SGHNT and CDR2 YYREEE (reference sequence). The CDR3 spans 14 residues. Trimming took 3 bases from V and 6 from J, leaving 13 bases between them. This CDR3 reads CASSSRDVLNTIYF. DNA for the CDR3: TGTGCCAGCAGCTCCCGGGACGTATTAAACACCATATATTTT.

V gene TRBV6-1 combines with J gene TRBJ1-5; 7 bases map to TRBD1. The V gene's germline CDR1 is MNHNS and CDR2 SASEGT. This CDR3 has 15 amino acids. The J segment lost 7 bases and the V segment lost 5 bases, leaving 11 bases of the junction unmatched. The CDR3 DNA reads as TGTGCCAGCAGTTCCCTGACAGGGTTCGGACAGCCCCAGCATTTT. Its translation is CASSSLTGFGQPQHF.

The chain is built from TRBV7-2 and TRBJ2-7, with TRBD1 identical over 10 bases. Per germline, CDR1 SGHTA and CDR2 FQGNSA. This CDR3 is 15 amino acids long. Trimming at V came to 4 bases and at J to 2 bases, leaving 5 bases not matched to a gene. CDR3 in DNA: TGTGCCAGCAGCTATGGGACAGGGGCCACCTACGAGCAGTACTTC. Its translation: CASSYGTGATYEQYF. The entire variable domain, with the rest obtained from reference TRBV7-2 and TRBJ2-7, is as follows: GAGVSQSPSNKVTEKGKDVELRCDPISGHTALYWYRQSLGQGLEFLIYFQGNSAPDKSGLPSDRFSAERTGGSVSTLTIQRTQQEDSAVYLCASSYGTGATYEQYFGPGTRLTVT.

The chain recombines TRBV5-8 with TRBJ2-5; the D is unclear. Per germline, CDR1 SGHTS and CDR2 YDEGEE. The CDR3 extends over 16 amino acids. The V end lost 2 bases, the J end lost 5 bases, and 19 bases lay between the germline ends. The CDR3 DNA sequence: TGTGCCAGCAGCTTTGAAACAGCCCCTAAGACGGAGACCCAGTACTTC. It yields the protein CASSFETAPKTETQYF.

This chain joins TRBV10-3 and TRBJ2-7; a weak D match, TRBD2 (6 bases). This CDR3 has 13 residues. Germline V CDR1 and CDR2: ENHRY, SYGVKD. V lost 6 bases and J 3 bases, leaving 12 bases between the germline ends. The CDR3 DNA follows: TGTGCCATCAGGATAGCGGAGCTCTACGAGCAGTACTTC. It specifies CAIRIAELYEQYF.

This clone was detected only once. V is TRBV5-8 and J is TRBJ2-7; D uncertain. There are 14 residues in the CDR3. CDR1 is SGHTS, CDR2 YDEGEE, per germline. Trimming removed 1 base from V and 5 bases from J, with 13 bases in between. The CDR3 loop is CASSLRIPSNEQYF. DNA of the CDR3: TGTGCCAGCAGCTTGCGGATTCCCTCTAACGAGCAGTACTTC.

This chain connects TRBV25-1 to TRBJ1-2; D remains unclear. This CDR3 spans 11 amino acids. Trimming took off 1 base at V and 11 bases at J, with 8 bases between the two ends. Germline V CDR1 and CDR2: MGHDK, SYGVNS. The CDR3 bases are TGTGCCAGCAGTGAATCGTTGGGTTACACCTTC. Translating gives CASSESLGYTF.